The 10 T cell receptor beta chains presented below share a single source sample, sequenced in a study of cytomegalovirus exposure and HLA in healthy donors. TCRdb's table, derived via immunoSEQ multiplex PCR, lists solely in-frame clones and lacks some. The sample consists of over 150,000 clones, about 80% of them appearing once. Sequenced material: PBMCs. The origin of the receptors is a woman aged 18-35 years in good health and CMV-seropositive.

V and J are TRBV5-6 and TRBJ2-5, with TRBD2 matching 10 bases. The CDR3 has 17 residues. Losses at the gene ends were 4 bases for V and 2 bases for J; bases not matched to a gene: 11. In germline, CDR1 is SGHDT, CDR2 YYEEEE. The CDR3 DNA is TGTGCCAGCAGCACACGCAAGCTAGCGGGGGAGCAAGAGACCCAGTACTTC. Translating gives CASSTRKLAGEQETQYF.

The chain joins TRBV27 to TRBJ2-5, with D possibly matching TRBD1 (6 bases). Germline V gene sequence: CDR1 MNHEY, CDR2 SMNVEV (reference sequence). The CDR3 has 13 amino acids. Trimming removed 5 bases from V and 3 bases from J, with 10 bases in between. The chain's CDR3 is CASSRPGEETQYF. The CDR3 bases are TGTGCCAGCAGTCGTCCAGGGGAAGAGACCCAGTACTTC.

The CDR3 DNA sequence: TGTGCCAGCAGCTCCGACAGGGGCCCTGCGGGAGGCTACACCTTC. This sequence encodes CASSSDRGPAGGYTF. The chain has TRBV7-9 and TRBJ1-2, with 8 bases lining up with TRBD1. V was pared by 4 bases and J by 8 bases, with 12 bases of the junction left unmatched. The V gene's germline CDR1 is SEHNR and CDR2 FQNEAQ (reference sequence). The CDR3 totals 15 residues. The full variable domain, completed using reference TRBV7-9 and TRBJ1-2, is DTGVSQNPRHKITKRGQNVTFRCDPISEHNRLYWYRQTLGQGPEFLTYFQNEAQLEKSRLLSDRFSAERPKGSFSTLEIQRTEQGDSAMYLCASSSDRGPAGGYTFGSGTRLTVV.

Concerning this clone: Other DNA sequences in the sample encode the same CDR3. The chain is built from TRBV9 and TRBJ1-1; D not certain. Germline CDR1 reads SGDLS; CDR2 reads YYNGEE. Between the trimmed V and J ends, which lost 0 bases and 5 bases, there was a span of 8 bases. The CDR3 loop spans 13 amino acids. The CDR3 region is CASSVGSGTEAFF. In DNA form, the CDR3 reads TGTGCCAGCAGCGTAGGCTCAGGAACTGAAGCTTTCTTT. Variable domain in full (rest from reference TRBV9 and TRBJ1-1): DSGVTQTPKHLITATGQRVTLRCSPRSGDLSVYWYQQSLDQGLQFLIQYYNGEERAKGNILERFSAQQFPDLHSELNLSSLELGDSALYFCASSVGSGTEAFFGQGTRLTVV.

CDR3: CASSLTAGGPSVDEQFF. For the CDR3, the DNA is TGTGCCAGCAGCTTGACGGCGGGGGGGCCTAGTGTCGATGAGCAGTTCTTC. The chain employs TRBV5-4 and TRBJ2-1, with 9 nucleotides matching TRBD2. Germline V gene data show CDR1 as SGHNT and CDR2 as YYREEE (reference sequence). The ends lost 1 base at V and 8 bases at J; junction bases unmatched: 13. The CDR3 loop spans 17 amino acids.

A single count supports this clone. Here the CDR3 DNA reads TGTGCCACTGCGGACAGGAATGTTCAGCCCCAGCATTTT. It translates to CATADRNVQPQHF. The rearrangement uses TRBV6-4 and TRBJ1-5; 7 bases align to TRBD1. This CDR3 is 13 amino acids long. Germline V gene sequence: CDR1 MRHNA, CDR2 SNTAGT. V trimming: 10 bases; J trimming: 6 bases; junction bases outside the gene matches: 9.

This clone appeared a single time. The chain links TRBV6-5 to TRBJ1-2; no clear D gene. There are 15 residues in the CDR3. Trimming removed 2 bases at V and 4 bases at J, with 14 bases between. The germline V gene has CDR1 MNHEY and CDR2 SVGAGI. The CDR3 bases are TGTGCCAGCAGTTACGGGGAGGAGGGAACCTATGGCTACACCTTC. It yields the protein CASSYGEEGTYGYTF.

Many counts were recorded for this clone. V and J are TRBV9 and TRBJ2-5, with no clear D. In germline, CDR1 is SGDLS, CDR2 YYNGEE. CDR3 length equals 15 residues. With 0 bases removed from V and 5 bases from J, the gap between germline ends came to 14 bases. The CDR3 nucleotides are TGTGCCAGCAGCGTAGGTGGTAGTCCAAAGGAGACCCAGTACTTC. It codes for CASSVGGSPKETQYF.

The V gene is TRBV7-9, the J gene TRBJ1-3, with D possibly being TRBD1 (5 bases). CDR3 size: 12 residues. The germline V gene has CDR1 SEHNR and CDR2 FQNEAQ (reference sequence). The V and J ends lost 8 bases and 8 bases respectively, with 13 bases between them. CDR3 loop: CASRGGEDTIYF. The CDR3 nucleotides are TGTGCCAGCCGAGGAGGGGAGGACACCATATATTTT.

The chain is built from TRBV5-1 and TRBJ1-6, with D perhaps TRBD1 (6 bases). Germline lookup yields CDR1 SGHRS and CDR2 YFSETQ. The CDR3 runs 15 residues. V was pared by 0 bases and J by 10 bases, with 14 bases between. For the CDR3, the DNA is TGCGCCAGCAGCTTGGGCCCACAGGGCGAGTCACCCCTCCACTTT. This translates into CASSLGPQGESPLHF.